This is a list of T cell receptor beta chains from one sample in a study of OX40 agonist ivuxolimab in advanced cancers. TCRdb's copy holds only in-frame clones and misses some; the assay was immunoSEQ multiplex PCR. The top ten hold about 5% of the sample, which has about 72,000 clones, 81% seen once. This material consisted of CD4+ or CD8+ T cells sorted from blood, taken in a trial of the OX40 agonist ivuxolimab. These TCRs come from an adult with an advanced solid tumor such as melanoma, head and neck, liver or kidney cancer. Each CDR3 is given with its conserved first and last residue. The order of the fields is clone size, V gene, D gene, J gene, CDR3 DNA, CDR3 protein. D genes are given only for firm matches. Some rows mark clone size as missing; the rest say once, few, many or name a class of expanded clone.

.,TRBV6-5,.,TRBJ2-2,TGTGCCAGCAGTTCCTATGGGGTGCGCACCGGGGAGCTGTTTTTT,CASSSYGVRTGELFF
.,TRBV5-1,TRBD2,TRBJ2-3,TGCGCCAGCAGCCCGGGGGCTAGCGGGGCTACAGATACGCAGTATTTT,CASSPGASGATDTQYF
.,TRBV7-9,.,TRBJ1-3,TGTGCCAGCAGGAACCAGGGAAGCTCTGGAAACACCATATATTTT,CASRNQGSSGNTIYF
few,TRBV27,TRBD1,TRBJ1-5,TGTGCCACCAAACCCATCTCGGACAGGGTCGATCAGCCCCAGCATTTT,CATKPISDRVDQPQHF
.,TRBV7-3,.,TRBJ2-7,TGTGCCAGCAGCCAACAAAGGGGGGCCTACGAGCAGTACTTC,CASSQQRGAYEQYF
once,TRBV7-3,.,TRBJ1-1,TGTGCCAGCAGCCCCCTACAGGGAGTGAACACTGAAGCTTTCTTT,CASSPLQGVNTEAFF
.,TRBV29-1,TRBD2,TRBJ2-3,TGCAGCGTGGGAGGGCCTAGCACAGATACGCAGTATTTT,CSVGGPSTDTQYF
.,TRBV6-5,TRBD2,TRBJ2-1,TGTGCCAGCAGGCTGACTAGCGGCTCCTACAATGAGCAGTTCTTC,CASRLTSGSYNEQFF
.,TRBV7-8,.,TRBJ2-1,TGTGCCAGCAGCTTAGCGGGTGCGCGGGCGTCCTACAATGAGCAGTTCTTC,CASSLAGARASYNEQFF
.,TRBV6-6,.,TRBJ2-7,TGTGCCAGCAGCTACAGGGATGGGGTCTACGAGCAGTACTTC,CASSYRDGVYEQYF